This TCR beta chain derives from a study of Graves' ophthalmopathy and Graves' hyperthyroidism. Overall study context: Ahead of any treatment, peripheral blood was obtained at the initial diagnosis.

Ophthalmopathy cases showed moderate-to-severe activity, scoring CAS ≥3 and NOSPECS ≥4, with duration under 3 months. Excluded: other autoimmune disease, uncontrolled infection, pregnancy or lactation. Amplification of the TCR beta CDR3 regions used RNA transcripts (as template). RT-PCR with HTBI primers came first, then second-round multiplex PCR. TCRdb passed the multiplex PCR reads through MiXCR, listing each CDR3 protein once. This sample has approximately 700,000 distinct CDR3 sequences; 35% to 50% occur once, and the top ten carry 44%. Germline V lookup: CDR1 LNHDA, CDR2 SQIVND (reference sequence). This CDR3 comprises 13 residues. J gave up 4 bases and V 10 bases, and 9 bases lay outside the gene matches.

The sequence came from an adult man with Graves' ophthalmopathy. Input material: peripheral blood. The chain joins TRBV19 to TRBJ2-7; 8 nucleotides match TRBD2. The CDR3 coding sequence is TGTGCCACAACGAGCGGGAGAGGGTACGAGCAGTACTTC. Translating it yields CATTSGRGYEQYF.